This T cell receptor (beta chain) was profiled in a study of blood T cell repertoires in COVID-19. Background on the study: T cells, B-cell-depleted T cells, or PBMCs provided the cDNA or gDNA that served as material.

Participants were aged roughly 18 to 95 years, lived in 20 to 25 US areas, and enrolled virtually. Assignment of participants to cohorts was predicated upon participant-reported clinical history. The CDR3 is 12 amino acids. Germline V gives CDR1 MNHNS, CDR2 SASEGT. V was clipped by 2 bases and J by 8 bases, with 9 bases between them. Source study methods: Scientists estimated how many nucleated cells there were by amplifying reference gene primers. TCRdb's copy holds only in-frame clones and misses some; the assay was immunoSEQ multiplex PCR. V, J and clone size derive from that table, while D and trimming were established from the DNA sequence. The table has roughly 330,000 clones, roughly 86% seen once; the top ten hold 5.3%.

J is TRBJ1-2 and V is TRBV6-1; D perhaps matches TRBD1 (6 bases). Sample: PBMCs or T cells enriched from blood (not recorded which). This clonotype originated in a woman under 40 who had recovered from COVID-19. The CDR3 sequence: CASSEYREGYTF. Written as DNA, the CDR3 is TGTGCCAGCAGTGAATACAGGGAAGGCTACACCTTC.